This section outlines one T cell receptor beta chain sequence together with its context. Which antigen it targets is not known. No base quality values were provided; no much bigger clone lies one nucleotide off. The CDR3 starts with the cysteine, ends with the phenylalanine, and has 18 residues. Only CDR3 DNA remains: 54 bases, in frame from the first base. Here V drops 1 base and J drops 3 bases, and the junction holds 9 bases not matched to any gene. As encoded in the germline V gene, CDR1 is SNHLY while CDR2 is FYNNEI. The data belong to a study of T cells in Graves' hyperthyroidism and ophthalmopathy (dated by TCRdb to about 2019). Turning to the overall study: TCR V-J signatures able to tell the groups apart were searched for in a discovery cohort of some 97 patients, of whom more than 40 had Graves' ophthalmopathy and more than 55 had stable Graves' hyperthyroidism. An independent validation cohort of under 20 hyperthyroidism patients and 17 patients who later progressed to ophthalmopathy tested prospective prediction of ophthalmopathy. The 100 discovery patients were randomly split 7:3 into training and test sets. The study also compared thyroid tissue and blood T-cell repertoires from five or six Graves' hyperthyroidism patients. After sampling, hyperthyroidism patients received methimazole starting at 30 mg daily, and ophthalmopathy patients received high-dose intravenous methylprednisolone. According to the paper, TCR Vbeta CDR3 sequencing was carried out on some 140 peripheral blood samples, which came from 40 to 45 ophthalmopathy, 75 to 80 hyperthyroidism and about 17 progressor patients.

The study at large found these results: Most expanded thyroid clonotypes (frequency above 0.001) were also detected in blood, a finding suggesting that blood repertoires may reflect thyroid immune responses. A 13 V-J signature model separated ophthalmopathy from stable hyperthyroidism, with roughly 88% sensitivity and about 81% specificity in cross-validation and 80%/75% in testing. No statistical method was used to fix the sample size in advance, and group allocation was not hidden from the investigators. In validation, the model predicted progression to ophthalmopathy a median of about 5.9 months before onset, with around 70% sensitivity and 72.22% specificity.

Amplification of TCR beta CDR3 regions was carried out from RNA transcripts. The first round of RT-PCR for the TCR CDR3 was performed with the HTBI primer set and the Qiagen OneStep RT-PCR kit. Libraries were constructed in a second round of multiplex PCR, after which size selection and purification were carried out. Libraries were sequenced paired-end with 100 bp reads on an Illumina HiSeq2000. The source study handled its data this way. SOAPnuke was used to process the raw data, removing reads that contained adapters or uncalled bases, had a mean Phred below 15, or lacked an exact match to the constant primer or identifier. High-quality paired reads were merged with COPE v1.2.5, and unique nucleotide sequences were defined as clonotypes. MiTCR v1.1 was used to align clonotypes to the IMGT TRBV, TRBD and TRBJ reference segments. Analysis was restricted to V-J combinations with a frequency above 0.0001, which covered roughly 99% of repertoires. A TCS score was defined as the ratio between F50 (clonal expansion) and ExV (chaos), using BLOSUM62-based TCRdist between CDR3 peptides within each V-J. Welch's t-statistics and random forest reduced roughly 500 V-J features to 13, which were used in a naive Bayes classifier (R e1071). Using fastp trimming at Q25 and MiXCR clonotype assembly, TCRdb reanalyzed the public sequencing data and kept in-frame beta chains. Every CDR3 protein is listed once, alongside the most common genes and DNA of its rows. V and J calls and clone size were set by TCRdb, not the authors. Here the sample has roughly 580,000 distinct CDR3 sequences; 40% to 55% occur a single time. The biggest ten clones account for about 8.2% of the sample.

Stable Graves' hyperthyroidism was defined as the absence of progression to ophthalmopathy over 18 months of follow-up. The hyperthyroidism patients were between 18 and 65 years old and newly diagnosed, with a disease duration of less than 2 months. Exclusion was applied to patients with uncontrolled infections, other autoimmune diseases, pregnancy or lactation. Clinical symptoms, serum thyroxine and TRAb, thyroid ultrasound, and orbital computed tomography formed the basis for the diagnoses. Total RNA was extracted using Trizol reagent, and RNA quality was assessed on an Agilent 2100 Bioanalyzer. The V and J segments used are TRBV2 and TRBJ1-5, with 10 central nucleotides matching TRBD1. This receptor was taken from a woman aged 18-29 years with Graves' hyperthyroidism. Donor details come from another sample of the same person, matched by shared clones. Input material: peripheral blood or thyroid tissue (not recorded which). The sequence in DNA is TGTGCCAGCAGTGAAGAGGGACCGGGACAGGGGTACAATCAGCCCCAGCATTTT. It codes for CASSEEGPGQGYNQPQHF.